The 12 T cell receptor beta chains listed next were all sequenced from one sample in a study of OX40 agonist ivuxolimab in advanced cancers. Generated by immunoSEQ multiplex PCR, the TCRdb table keeps only in-frame clones and is missing some. The sample has about 59,000 clones, over 80% seen once. The sample consisted of CD4+ or CD8+ T cells sorted from blood, taken in a trial of the OX40 agonist ivuxolimab. The receptors here all came from an adult with an advanced solid tumor such as melanoma, head and neck, liver or kidney cancer.

V and J are TRBV28 and TRBJ1-2, with D possibly being TRBD1 (6 bases). V was pared by 5 bases and J by 8 bases, with 15 bases between. Looked up from germline, CDR1 is MDHEN and CDR2 is SYDVKM. This CDR3 contains 13 residues. CDR3 in DNA: TGTGCCAGCAGTGCCTGGGGGGCGGGCGGCTACACCTTC. Protein product: CASSAWGAGGYTF.

The V call is TRBV28, the J call TRBJ2-7; tentatively, D is TRBD1 (5 bases). The CDR3 covers 13 residues. Germline CDR1 MDHEN, CDR2 SYDVKM. V was pared by 6 bases and J by 6 bases, with 15 bases between. The CDR3 DNA sequence: TGTGCCAGCAGCCCCTGGGGCCGGGCCGAGCAGTACTTC. This translates into CASSPWGRAEQYF.

The chain links TRBV28 to TRBJ2-7, with no clear D. This CDR3 spans 14 amino acids. CDR1 and CDR2 from the germline V gene are MDHEN and SYDVKM. V was clipped by 11 bases and J by 4 bases, with 21 bases between them. CDR3 coding DNA: TGTGCCGCCAGCAGTCATTTAGGGCAATACGAGCAGTACTTC. Its protein product is CAASSHLGQYEQYF.

The chain couples TRBV5-1 to TRBJ2-1; no clear D gene. CDR1 and CDR2 from the germline V gene are SGHRS and YFSETQ. The CDR3 contains 14 residues. V was cut by 3 bases and J by 9 bases, with 16 bases left in between. The CDR3 bases are TGCGCCAGCAGCTCTCCCGACACCGTTGGTGAGCAGTTCTTC. Translation gives CASSSPDTVGEQFF.

In this sample, this clone turned up once. CDR3 loop: CASSQSYNEQFF. DNA for the CDR3: TGCGCCAGCAGCCAAAGCTACAATGAGCAGTTCTTC. The chain joins TRBV4-1 to TRBJ2-1; no clear D. Germline CDR1 MGHRA, CDR2 YSYEKL. Trimming pared 2 bases from V and 3 bases from J, leaving 2 bases between. The CDR3 has 12 residues.

This clone was seen only once. This chain links TRBV30 with TRBJ2-1; D remains ambiguous. Germline lookup yields CDR1 GTSNPN and CDR2 SVGIG (reference sequence). This CDR3 is built from 10 residues. The V end lost 2 bases, the J end lost 9 bases, and 5 bases lay between the germline ends. The CDR3 coding sequence is TGTGCCTGGAGTCGTCGTGAGCAGTTCTTC. Translation: CAWSRREQFF. The full variable domain, completed using reference TRBV30 and TRBJ2-1, is SQTIHQWPATLVQPVGSPLSLECTVEGTSNPNLYWYRQAAGRGLQLLFYSVGIGQISSEVPQNLSASRPQDRQFILSSKKLLLSDSGFYLCAWSRREQFFGPGTRLTVL.

The chain employs TRBV6-1 and TRBJ1-1; 9 bases map to TRBD1. The CDR3 covers 17 residues. Germline V gives CDR1 MNHNS, CDR2 SASEGT. Losses at the gene ends were 4 bases for V and 1 base for J; bases not matched to a gene: 10. CDR3 coding DNA: TGTGCCAGCAGTGTTATTTCGGGGACAGGGCCGAACACTGAAGCTTTCTTT. Its translation is CASSVISGTGPNTEAFF.

The chain has TRBV29-1 and TRBJ1-2; no reliable D call. V lost 3 bases, J lost 7 bases, and 9 bases lay in between. The V gene's germline CDR1 is SQVTM and CDR2 ANQGSEA. The CDR3 is 11 residues long. The CDR3 DNA reads as TGCAGCGTTGATTGGGGTTCTGGCTACACCTTC. This codes for CSVDWGSGYTF.

This rearrangement joins TRBV27 to TRBJ2-1; D uncertain. The CDR3 loop spans 14 amino acids. Trimming stripped 3 bases from V and 3 bases from J, with 9 bases between. From germline, CDR1 is MNHEY and CDR2 SMNVEV (reference sequence). DNA of the CDR3: TGTGCCAGCAGTTTGGATCAATTCTACAATGAGCAGTTCTTC. Translation gives CASSLDQFYNEQFF.

The V call is TRBV5-1, the J call TRBJ1-4; D is undetermined. V was trimmed by 0 bases and J by 5 bases, leaving 11 bases between them. Germline V gives CDR1 SGHRS, CDR2 YFSETQ. This CDR3 is 15 amino acids long. CDR3 in amino acids: CASSLEDGDNEKLFF. Written as DNA, the CDR3 is TGCGCCAGCAGCTTGGAGGACGGTGACAATGAAAAACTGTTTTTT.

The rearrangement uses TRBV7-9 and TRBJ2-2; D not certain. The CDR3 loop spans 15 amino acids. Looked up from germline, CDR1 is SEHNR and CDR2 is FQNEAQ (reference sequence). V was shortened by 3 bases and J by 0 bases, with 8 bases between the two germline ends. In nucleotides, the CDR3 is TGTGCCAGCAGCTTTAGGACCACGAACACCGGGGAGCTGTTTTTT. Its protein is CASSFRTTNTGELFF. Full variable domain (rest looked up from reference TRBV7-9 and TRBJ2-2): DTGVSQNPRHKITKRGQNVTFRCDPISEHNRLYWYRQTLGQGPEFLTYFQNEAQLEKSRLLSDRFSAERPKGSFSTLEIQRTEQGDSAMYLCASSFRTTNTGELFFGEGSRLTVL.

The chain links TRBV2 to TRBJ2-3; 8 nucleotides match TRBD1. Looked up from germline, CDR1 is SNHLY and CDR2 is FYNNEI. The length of the CDR3 is 15 residues. V shed 5 bases, J shed 6 bases, and the junction held 10 bases outside the gene matches. CDR3 coding DNA: TGTGCCAGCAGTTACCGGGACAGGCCGCTTGATACGCAGTATTTT. Translation: CASSYRDRPLDTQYF.